This is a list of T cell receptor beta chains from one sample in a study of blood T cell repertoires in COVID-19. Clones were sequenced by immunoSEQ multiplex PCR, and TCRdb holds only the in-frame ones, with some missing. The table records 250,000 to 350,000 clones, about 88% of them present only once. Source material: PBMCs or T cells enriched from blood (not recorded which). Receptors originate from a man between 60 and 70 years old who had recovered from COVID-19. Each CDR3 is given with its conserved first and last residue. A D gene is named only where the DNA matches it firmly. Clone sizes are given selectively: once, few, many, or a class where the clone is expanded.

j_gene | d_gene | abundance | v_gene | CDR3nt | CDR3aa
TRBJ2-7 | TRBD1 | . | TRBV6-6 | TGTGCCAGCAGCCTCATCGGACAGGGGAACGAGCAGTACTTC | CASSLIGQGNEQYF
TRBJ2-7 | TRBD2 | . | TRBV2 | TGTGCCAGCAGTCGGCCGGGACTAGCGGCTAGCTCCTACGAGCAGTACTTC | CASSRPGLAASSYEQYF
TRBJ2-2 | . | . | TRBV6-5 | TGTGCCAGCCGCCGACAGGTCACCGGGGAGCTGTTTTTT | CASRRQVTGELFF
TRBJ1-1 | TRBD1 | . | TRBV14 | TGTGCCAGCAGCCAATCATTGGACAGGGGTAGTGAAGCTTTCTTT | CASSQSLDRGSEAFF
TRBJ2-3 | TRBD1 | . | TRBV4-1 | TGCGCCAGCAGCCAAGAGCGGGACAGGAGCACAGATACGCAGTATTTT | CASSQERDRSTDTQYF
TRBJ1-1 | TRBD1 | . | TRBV18 | TGTGCCAGCTCACAGGACAGGGGGCGAGAAGCTTTCTTT | CASSQDRGREAFF
TRBJ2-3 | TRBD2 | . | TRBV5-1 | TGCGCCAGCAGCTTTAGCGGGAAAACAGATACGCAGTATTTT | CASSFSGKTDTQYF
TRBJ1-3 | . | . | TRBV19 | TGTGCCAGTAACATAGCTGGTGGAAACACCATATATTTT | CASNIAGGNTIYF
TRBJ2-7 | TRBD2 | . | TRBV7-2 | TGTGCCAGCAGCCATAGCGGGAGGGCCTACGAGCAGTACTTC | CASSHSGRAYEQYF
TRBJ1-5 | TRBD1 | few | TRBV6-6 | TGTGCCAGCAGTCCAGTGTCGGTGGGACAGGGGTCGAGTCAGCCCCAGCATTTT | CASSPVSVGQGSSQPQHF
TRBJ2-5 | TRBD2 | . | TRBV25-1 | TGTGCCAGCAGTAAGCTAGCGGGGGCCCAAGAGACCCAGTACTTC | CASSKLAGAQETQYF
TRBJ1-1 | . | . | TRBV19 | TGTGCCAGTATTCCCCGGGGGGACGGGTCAAGTGAAGCTTTCTTT | CASIPRGDGSSEAFF
TRBJ2-5 | TRBD2 | once | TRBV7-3 | TGTGCCAGCAGCTCGGGGAGGGGCAGGGCAGATGAGACCCAGTACTTC | CASSSGRGRADETQYF
TRBJ2-3 | TRBD1 | . | TRBV4-1 | TGCGCCAGCAGCCAAAAAGGACAGGGTCTGTCAGATACGCAGTATTTT | CASSQKGQGLSDTQYF
TRBJ2-3 | TRBD2 | . | TRBV27 | TGTGCCAGCACCTACGGGGGGGGCACCACAGATACGCAGTATTTT | CASTYGGGTTDTQYF
TRBJ2-1 | . | . | TRBV14 | TGTGCCAGCAGCCAAGATGTAGGAGTCCTCTCCTACAATGAGCAGTTCTTC | CASSQDVGVLSYNEQFF
TRBJ2-1 | TRBD2 | . | TRBV7-3 | TGTGCCAGCGGGGGGGCCTACAATGAGCAGTTCTTC | CASGGAYNEQFF
TRBJ1-1 | . | . | TRBV19 | TGTGCCAGTGGGGGGTTTTATGAAGCTTTCTTT | CASGGFYEAFF
TRBJ1-2 | TRBD1 | . | TRBV4-3 | TGCGCCAGCAGCCAAGGACAGGGCATCGGCTACACCTTC | CASSQGQGIGYTF
TRBJ1-2 | . | . | TRBV5-1 | TGCGCCAGCAGCCAATACTCAGGTGGGCAGGATGGCTACACCTTC | CASSQYSGGQDGYTF
TRBJ2-2 | TRBD2 | once | TRBV2 | TGTGCCAGCAGTGAAGTGGTTAGCGGGGGGCCAACGAACACCGGGGAGCTGTTTTTT | CASSEVVSGGPTNTGELFF
TRBJ2-1 | . | . | TRBV5-4 | TGTGCCAGCAGCTTGGACGGGGTCACCTACAATGAGCAGTTCTTC | CASSLDGVTYNEQFF
TRBJ1-1 | . | . | TRBV6-1 | TGTGCCAGCAGTGAAGGACTGATGAACACTGAAGCTTTCTTT | CASSEGLMNTEAFF
TRBJ1-5 | . | . | TRBV6-4 | TGTGCCAGCAGTGTGGAGAGGAATCAGCCCCAGCATTTT | CASSVERNQPQHF
TRBJ2-1 | TRBD2 | once | TRBV6-5 | TGTGCCAGCAGTTCCCGGACTAGCCATGAGCAGTTCTTC | CASSSRTSHEQFF
TRBJ2-5 | . | . | TRBV18 | TGTGCCAGCTCACCAAACAGGGCAGAGACCCAGTACTTC | CASSPNRAETQYF
TRBJ2-7 | . | few | TRBV6-6 | TGTGCCAGCATGCCAGGGTCCGAAAGCTCCTACGAGCAGTACTTC | CASMPGSESSYEQYF
TRBJ2-5 | TRBD2 | . | TRBV27 | TGTGCCAGCAGTTTCGTAGCGGGGGGTGGGGGAGAGACCCAGTACTTC | CASSFVAGGGGETQYF
TRBJ1-1 | TRBD1 | . | TRBV7-3 | TGTGCCAGCAGCTTGACAGGGAAGGGGACTGAAGCTTTCTTT | CASSLTGKGTEAFF
TRBJ1-1 | . | . | TRBV11-2 | TGTGCCAGCAGCTTTTCAACGGGGAACACTGAAGCTTTCTTT | CASSFSTGNTEAFF